This TCR beta chain emerged from a study of cytomegalovirus exposure and HLA in healthy donors (dated by TCRdb to between 2016 and 2019). In terms of the full investigation: An earlier analysis of approximately 550 of the donors reported more than 250 Gb of sequence data and 120 million or so unique TCR beta sequences from about 179 million T cells. On average, roughly 250,000 unique TCR beta nucleotide sequences were sequenced per donor among 398 genotyped donors of the cohort, with about 17% of those sequences being non-productive. A later genetic analysis used genome-wide SNP genotypes for about three fifths of the 666 donors, treating that subset as a discovery cohort. To predict cytomegalovirus infection status, the study brought together high-throughput TCR immunosequencing, statistical association of individual TCRs with disease status, and machine learning. An early release that covered 640 HLA-typed donors contained about 290 gigabases of sequencing data and about 84 million unique TCR sequences. Typing coverage varied by locus: roughly 629-640 donors for A, B, C, DRB1 and DQB1; more than 500 for DQA1; over 600 for DPA1; roughly 450 for DPB1. All discovery cohort repertoires had been generated on a single sequencing platform. The study profiled the T cell repertoires of hundreds of subjects by immunosequencing and related them to cytomegalovirus serostatus. Alongside the repertoire data, information on donor age, sex, ethnicity and CMV serostatus was compiled. Because of strong linkage in the cohort, a few DR-DQ haplotypes were treated as single units for association and clustering. Rather than using new phenotypic data, the later analysis identified candidate immune exposures from TCR beta sequences and from how often those sequences occurred across donors. To study patterns of TCR occurrence, a later analysis re-analyzed previously published TCR beta repertoires from 550 to 800 donors and added high-resolution HLA genotyping. The study aimed to test whether cataloging public T cell receptors could reveal signatures of past pathogen exposure. Both class I and class II loci were covered by HLA typing, at four-digit resolution. An earlier analysis of 587 of the donors used high-throughput TCR beta sequencing to judge whether each TCR beta V gene segment behaved as functional or pseudogenic. Among the roughly 430 genotyped donors, 75% to 90% belonged to the genetic ancestry cluster associated with self-reported Caucasian donors. Besides the first cohort of roughly 640 subjects, a separate validation cohort made up of 95 to 150 different subjects was used. Study-wide findings and limitations: In a later analysis, more than 15,000 TCR beta sequences were associated with specific HLA alleles at a false discovery rate of 0.05. Immune exposure information for the cohort was limited to CMV serostatus. Sequencing depth was assumed to be roughly uniform across donors in the presence/absence analyses, though that assumption may not hold. The study gave a list of about 150 TCR beta chains associated with cytomegalovirus. In this cohort, only TCR beta chains were sequenced, and detectable features were limited by the absence of alpha or paired-chain data. Some IMGT-functional V segments, including TRBV6-2 and TRBV6-3, could not be told apart with the 87-base-pair reads, so those segments were excluded. A later genetic analysis associated a missense DCLRE1C variant with V-gene and J-gene trimming of TCR beta chains, and an independent cohort replicated the association. In vitro tests confirmed that three of the cytomegalovirus-associated TCR beta chains recognize cytomegalovirus antigens. A group of highly shared sequence variants was considered likely to be a technical artifact of the sequencing pipeline. Compared with the roughly 700-donor mean, donors in an Asian-associated ancestry cluster had fewer N-insertions in productive TCRs, according to a later genetic analysis. Linkage disequilibrium might explain the correlated functional status among segregating V segments, but an unknown experimental factor could not be ruled out. A further reported finding was that TCR beta sequences accurately predicted the HLA-A and HLA-B alleles for most subjects in the first cohort. The earlier analysis of 450 to 700 of the donors excluded about 16 rarely observed V segments, including chromosome 9 orphons, because counts were too low. In a later analysis, HLA-associated TCR beta chains showed more clonal expansion and lower generation probabilities than non-associated chains that were equally common. It was suggested by the authors that the approach could potentially be generalized to other disease states and immunological phenotypes. In a later analysis, the rate of TCR association differed among HLA loci, with DRB1 alleles having the most associated TCRs and HLA-C alleles having the fewest. When HLA alleles, especially DR and DQ, strongly co-occurred, TCR associations were difficult to assign to individual alleles. A later analysis reported that several top co-occurrence clusters appeared linked to parvovirus B19, influenza, CMV and Epstein-Barr virus. Cytomegalovirus status was reported to be diagnosed by the classifier with high specificity and sensitivity in both the original and validation cohorts. Most TCR sequences were seen in very few donors, while some public TCRs were found in many individuals. According to a later analysis, most CMV-associated TCR beta chains appeared to be HLA-restricted, and the HLA associations seemed to be driven largely by CMV exposure. HLA typing was unavailable for some donors at each locus, so association tests used only the typed subset. In an earlier analysis of around 600 of the donors, most TCR beta V segments appeared in productive rearrangements about 90% or about 30% of the time, broadly matching IMGT annotations.

Cut back by 1 base and 5 bases, the V and J ends lie 5 bases apart. CDR3 length: 12 amino acids, cysteine to phenylalanine. The CDR3 DNA has 36 bases and is translated from base 1. As encoded in the germline V gene, CDR1 is SNHLY while CDR2 is FYNNEI. This clone was found once. Its antigen target is currently unknown. Per-base qualities were not stored, and no clone one base away is much larger. In total, roughly 710 healthy bone marrow donors made up the cohort. Cohort members were all nominally healthy when sampled, although unrecorded immune exposures were likely present. The donor was CMV seronegative and belonged to the group of 352 seronegative cohort members. A peripheral blood sample was collected from each donor, and TCR beta sequencing was performed on peripheral blood mononuclear cells. The Qiagen DNeasy Blood Extraction Kit was used to extract genomic DNA from the blood cell samples. The library was generated by the immunoSEQ multiplex PCR assay. The multiplex PCR relied on a mix of 60 forward primers for TCR Vbeta segments and 13 reverse primers for TCR Jbeta segments. The CDR3 region of rearranged TCR beta genes was amplified from genomic DNA with a multiplex PCR assay. Amplified TCR beta libraries were sequenced as 87-base-pair reads on the Illumina HiSeq System. Per the source publication's procedure: Across the 500 to 750 repertoires, a later analysis counted 75 million to 90 million unique TCR beta chains, roughly 11 million of which were shared by at least two donors. Raw reads were error-corrected and collapsed into unique sequences with a nearest-neighbor algorithm that merged closely related sequences to remove PCR and sequencing errors. To assign V, D and J gene segments, CDR3 sequences were aligned to IMGT reference sequences. For a sequence to be retained, a match of at least six nucleotides was required to both a V gene segment and a J gene segment. A rearrangement was called productive if the CDR3 had no stop codons and remained in frame with V and J, and every other rearrangement was called non-productive. CDR3 was defined by IMGT convention, running from the second conserved V-encoded cysteine to the conserved J-encoded phenylalanine. Sequences without an unambiguous match to a single V gene segment were excluded from the earlier analysis of over 500 of the donors. An earlier analysis of several hundred of the donors called V segments functional above 56.7% productive rearrangements and segregating when the between-donor standard deviation exceeded 5%. To diagnose cytomegalovirus status from the catalog of TCR beta chain sequences, a statistical classification framework was built. In a later analysis, TCR nucleotide sequences were compared against IMGT/GENE-DB human TR gene sequences so that V and J genes could be assigned. The TCRdist pipeline was used in a later analysis to assign CDR3 sequences and most-parsimonious VDJ recombination scenarios. In a later analysis, each TCR beta chain was defined by its CDR3 amino acid sequence together with its V-gene family, and reads without a unique V-gene family were excluded. To address suspected cross-contamination and a sequencing artifact, a later analysis removed under 600 highly shared, low-generation-probability nucleotide sequences. A later analysis calculated a clonal expansion index for each public chain from normalized within-repertoire ranks of inferred template counts. A later analysis computed generation probabilities with a VDJ recombination model fitted to out-of-frame rearrangements, and checked the results against IGoR. Hypergeometric tests were used in a later analysis to score TCR-TCR, TCR-HLA and TCR-CMV co-occurrence, with a repertoire-size bias correction applied to the TCR pairs. To estimate false discovery rates, a later analysis permuted the HLA or CMV assignments 20 times. In a later analysis, co-occurring TCRs were grouped using DBSCAN, with TCRdist sequence similarity added in when clustering inside HLA-allele-positive subsets. Repertoires with fewer than 30,000 or more than 120,000 public chains, plus five repertoires with anomalous nucleotide sharing, were excluded from co-occurrence clustering. In TCRdb, the immuneACCESS table is reduced to in-frame sequences with V and J assigned. These tables do not hold every clone; where another copy was compared, an unresolved V gene accounts for under half, and the others remain unexplained. V, J and clone size were drawn from that table, and D and trimming were deduced from the DNA. The sample records about 190,000 clones, about 88% of which are singletons. The ten largest clonotypes hold around 0.3% of the sample.

The sequence came from a woman younger than 45 in good health and CMV-seronegative. Here the chain combines TRBV2 and TRBJ1-1, with the D gene not clear enough to name. The material sequenced was PBMCs. DNA sequence: TGTGCCAGCAGTGAAGGGCCTACTGAAGCTTTCTTT. It translates as CASSEGPTEAFF.